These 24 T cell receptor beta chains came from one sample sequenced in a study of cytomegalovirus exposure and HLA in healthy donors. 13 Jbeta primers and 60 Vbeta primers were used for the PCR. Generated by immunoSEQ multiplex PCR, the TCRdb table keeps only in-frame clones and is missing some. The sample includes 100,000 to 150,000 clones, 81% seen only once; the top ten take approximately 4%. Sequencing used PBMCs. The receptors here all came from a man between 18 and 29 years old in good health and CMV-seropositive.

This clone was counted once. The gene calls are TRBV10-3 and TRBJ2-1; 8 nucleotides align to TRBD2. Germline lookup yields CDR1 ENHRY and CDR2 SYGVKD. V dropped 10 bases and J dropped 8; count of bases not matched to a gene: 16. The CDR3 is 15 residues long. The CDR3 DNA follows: TGTGCCACCGGAGGTACGGGGGGGACCGGTGATGAGCAGTTCTTC. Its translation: CATGGTGGTGDEQFF.

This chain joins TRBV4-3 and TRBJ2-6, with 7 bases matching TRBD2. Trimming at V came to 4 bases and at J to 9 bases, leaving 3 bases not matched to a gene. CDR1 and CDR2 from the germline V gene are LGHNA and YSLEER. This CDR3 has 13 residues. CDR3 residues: CASSPGGVNVLTF. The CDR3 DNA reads TGCGCCAGCAGCCCGGGGGGTGTCAACGTCCTGACTTTC.

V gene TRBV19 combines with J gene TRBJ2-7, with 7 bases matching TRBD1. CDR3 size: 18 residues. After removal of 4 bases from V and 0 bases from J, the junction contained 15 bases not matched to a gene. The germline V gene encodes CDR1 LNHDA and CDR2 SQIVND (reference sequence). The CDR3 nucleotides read TGTGCCAGTAGTAAGGTGGTCGTAGGGGGCTACAGCTCCTACGAGCAGTACTTC. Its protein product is CASSKVVVGGYSSYEQYF.

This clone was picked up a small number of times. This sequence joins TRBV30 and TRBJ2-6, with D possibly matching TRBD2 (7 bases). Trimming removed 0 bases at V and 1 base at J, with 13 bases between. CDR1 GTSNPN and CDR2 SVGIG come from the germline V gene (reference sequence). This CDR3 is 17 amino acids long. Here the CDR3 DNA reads TGTGCCTGGAGTGTCCGGGGGGCGGCATCTGGGGCCAACGTCCTGACTTTC. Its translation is CAWSVRGAASGANVLTF.

The CDR3 protein is CASSEANRGSGDTQYF. The DNA for the CDR3 is TGTGCCAGCAGTGAAGCCAACAGGGGGTCTGGAGATACGCAGTATTTT. The V gene is TRBV2, the J gene TRBJ2-3, with 8 bases fitting TRBD1. The length of the CDR3 is 16 residues. Germline-derived CDR1 and CDR2 are SNHLY and FYNNEI. The J segment lost 5 bases and the V segment lost 0 bases, leaving 7 bases of the junction unmatched.

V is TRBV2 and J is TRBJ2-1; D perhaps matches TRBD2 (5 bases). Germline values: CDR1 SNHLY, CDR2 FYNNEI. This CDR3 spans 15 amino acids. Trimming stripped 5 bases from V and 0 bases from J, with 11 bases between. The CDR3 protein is CASSIGRGSYNEQFF. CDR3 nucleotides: TGTGCCAGCAGTATCGGACGGGGCTCCTACAATGAGCAGTTCTTC.

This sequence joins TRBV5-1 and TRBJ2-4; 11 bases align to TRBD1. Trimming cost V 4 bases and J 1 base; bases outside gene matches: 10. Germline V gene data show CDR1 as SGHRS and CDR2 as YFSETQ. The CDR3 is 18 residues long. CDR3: CASSPEGQGESAKNIQYF. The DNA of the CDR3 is TGCGCCAGCAGCCCGGAGGGACAGGGGGAATCTGCCAAAAACATTCAGTACTTC.

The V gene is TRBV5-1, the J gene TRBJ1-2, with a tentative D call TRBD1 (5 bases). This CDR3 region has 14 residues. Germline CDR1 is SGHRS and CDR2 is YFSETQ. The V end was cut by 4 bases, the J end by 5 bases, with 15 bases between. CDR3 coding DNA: TGCGCCAGCAGCCAGGGACTCCAACTTTATGGCTACACCTTC. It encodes CASSQGLQLYGYTF.

The CDR3 DNA follows: TGTGCCAGCAGCTCCACAGGAAATAGTGGAAACACCATATATTTT. This translates into CASSSTGNSGNTIYF. The V gene is TRBV7-2, the J gene TRBJ1-3, with a possible D match to TRBD1 (5 bases). V was pared by 4 bases and J by 3 bases, with 13 bases between. This CDR3 region has 15 residues. Germline V lookup: CDR1 SGHTA, CDR2 FQGNSA.

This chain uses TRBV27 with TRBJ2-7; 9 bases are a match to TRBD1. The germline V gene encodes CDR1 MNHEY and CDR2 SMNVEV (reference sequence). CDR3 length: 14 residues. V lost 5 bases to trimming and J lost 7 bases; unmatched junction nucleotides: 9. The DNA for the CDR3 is TGTGCCAGCAGTCAGGGACAGGGAGTTGGTGAGCAGTACTTC. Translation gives CASSQGQGVGEQYF.

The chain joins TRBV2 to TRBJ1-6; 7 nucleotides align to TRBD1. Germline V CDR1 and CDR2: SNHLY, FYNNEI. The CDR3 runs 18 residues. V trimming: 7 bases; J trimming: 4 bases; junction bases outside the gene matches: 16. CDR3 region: CASTSRQGSVGYNSPLHF. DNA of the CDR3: TGTGCCAGCACCTCCCGACAGGGATCCGTGGGGTATAATTCACCCCTCCACTTT.

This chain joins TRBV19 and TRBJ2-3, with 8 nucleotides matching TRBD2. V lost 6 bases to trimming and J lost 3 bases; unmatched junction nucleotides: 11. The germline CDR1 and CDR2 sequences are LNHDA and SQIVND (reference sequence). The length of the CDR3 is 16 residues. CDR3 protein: CASSTLFGGGTDTQYF. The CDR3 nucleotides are TGTGCCAGTAGCACCCTCTTCGGGGGGGGGACAGATACGCAGTATTTT.

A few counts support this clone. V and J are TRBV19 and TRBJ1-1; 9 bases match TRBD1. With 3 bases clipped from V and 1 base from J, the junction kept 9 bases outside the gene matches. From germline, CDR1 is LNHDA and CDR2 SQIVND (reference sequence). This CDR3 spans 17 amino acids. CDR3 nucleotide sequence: TGTGCCAGTAGTATCCTGACGGACAGGGGATGGAACACTGAAGCTTTCTTT. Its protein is CASSILTDRGWNTEAFF.

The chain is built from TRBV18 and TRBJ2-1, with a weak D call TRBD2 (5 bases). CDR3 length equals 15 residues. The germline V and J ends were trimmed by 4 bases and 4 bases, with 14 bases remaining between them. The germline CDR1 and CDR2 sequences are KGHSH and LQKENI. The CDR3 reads CASSRGLANYNEQFF. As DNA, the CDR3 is TGTGCCAGCTCACGAGGGCTAGCCAATTACAATGAGCAGTTCTTC. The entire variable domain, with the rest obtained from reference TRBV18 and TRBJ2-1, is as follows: NAGVMQNPRHLVRRRGQEARLRCSPMKGHSHVYWYRQLPEEGLKFMVYLQKENIIDESGMPKERFSAEFPKEGPSILRIQQVVRGDSAAYFCASSRGLANYNEQFFGPGTRLTVL.

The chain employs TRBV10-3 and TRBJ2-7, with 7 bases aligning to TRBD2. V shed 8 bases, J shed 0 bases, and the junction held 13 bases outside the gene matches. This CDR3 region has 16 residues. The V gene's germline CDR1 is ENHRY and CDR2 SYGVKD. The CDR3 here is CAIGGEVAGNSYEQYF. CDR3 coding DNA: TGTGCCATCGGGGGGGAAGTTGCGGGGAACTCCTACGAGCAGTACTTC.

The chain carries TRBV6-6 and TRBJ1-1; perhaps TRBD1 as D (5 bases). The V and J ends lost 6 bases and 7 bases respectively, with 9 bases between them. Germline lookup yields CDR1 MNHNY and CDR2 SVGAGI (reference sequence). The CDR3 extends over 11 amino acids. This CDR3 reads CASRQTDEAFF. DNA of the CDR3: TGTGCCAGCAGGCAGACAGATGAAGCTTTCTTT.

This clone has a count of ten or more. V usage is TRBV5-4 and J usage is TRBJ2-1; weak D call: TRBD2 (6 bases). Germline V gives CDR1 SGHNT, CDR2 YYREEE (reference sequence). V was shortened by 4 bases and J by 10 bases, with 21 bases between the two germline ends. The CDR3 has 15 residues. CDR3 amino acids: CASSKSLGGSEEQFF. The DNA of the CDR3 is TGTGCCAGCAGCAAAAGCCTCGGGGGATCTGAAGAGCAGTTCTTC.

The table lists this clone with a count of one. Here the CDR3 reads CAWSGGSNQPQHF. The CDR3 DNA follows: TGTGCCTGGAGTGGCGGAAGCAATCAGCCCCAGCATTTT. This sequence joins TRBV30 and TRBJ1-5; D remains unclear. CDR3 size: 13 residues. The germline V gene has CDR1 GTSNPN and CDR2 SVGIG (reference sequence). Trimming took off 1 base at V and 1 base at J, with 5 bases between the two ends.

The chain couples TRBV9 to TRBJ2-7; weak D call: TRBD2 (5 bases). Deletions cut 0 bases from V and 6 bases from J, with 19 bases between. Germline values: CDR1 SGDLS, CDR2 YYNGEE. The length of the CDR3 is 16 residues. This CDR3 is CASSVGPSRTSAEQYF. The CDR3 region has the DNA TGTGCCAGCAGCGTAGGGCCTAGCAGGACCTCGGCCGAGCAGTACTTC.

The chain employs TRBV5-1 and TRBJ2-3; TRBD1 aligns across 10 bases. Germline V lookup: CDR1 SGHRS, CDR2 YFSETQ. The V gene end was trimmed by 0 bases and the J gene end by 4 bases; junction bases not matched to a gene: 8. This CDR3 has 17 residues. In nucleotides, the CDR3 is TGCGCCAGCAGCTTGGCCGGGACAGGGGTTGTAGCAGATACGCAGTATTTT. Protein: CASSLAGTGVVADTQYF. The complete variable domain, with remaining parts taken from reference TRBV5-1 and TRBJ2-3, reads KAGVTQTPRYLIKTRGQQVTLSCSPISGHRSVSWYQQTPGQGLQFLFEYFSETQRNKGNFPGRFSGRQFSNSRSEMNVSTLELGDSALYLCASSLAGTGVVADTQYFGPGTRLTVL.

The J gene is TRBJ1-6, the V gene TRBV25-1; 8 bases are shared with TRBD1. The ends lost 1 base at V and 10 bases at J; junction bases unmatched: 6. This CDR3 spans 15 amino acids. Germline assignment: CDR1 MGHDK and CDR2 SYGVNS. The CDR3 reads CASSESPGGNSPLHF. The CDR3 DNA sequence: TGTGCCAGCAGTGAATCGCCAGGGGGCAACTCACCCCTCCACTTT.

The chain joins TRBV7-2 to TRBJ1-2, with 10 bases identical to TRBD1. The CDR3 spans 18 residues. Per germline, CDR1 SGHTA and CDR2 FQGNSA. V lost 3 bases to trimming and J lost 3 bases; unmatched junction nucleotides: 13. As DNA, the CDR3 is TGTGCCAGCAGCTTCATCGGATACGACAGGGGGCGTCACTATGGCTACACCTTC. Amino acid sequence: CASSFIGYDRGRHYGYTF.

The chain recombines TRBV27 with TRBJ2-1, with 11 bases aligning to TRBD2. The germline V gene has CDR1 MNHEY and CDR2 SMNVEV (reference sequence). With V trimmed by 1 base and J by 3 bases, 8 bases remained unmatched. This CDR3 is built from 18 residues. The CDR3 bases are TGTGCCAGCAGTTTATACCTCTCCGGGACTAGCGGCTACAATGAGCAGTTCTTC. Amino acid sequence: CASSLYLSGTSGYNEQFF.

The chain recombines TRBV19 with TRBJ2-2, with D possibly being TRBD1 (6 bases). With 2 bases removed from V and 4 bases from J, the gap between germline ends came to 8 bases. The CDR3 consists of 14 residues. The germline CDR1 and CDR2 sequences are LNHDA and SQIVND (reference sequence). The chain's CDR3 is CASSILGATGELFF. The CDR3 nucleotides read TGTGCCAGTAGTATATTGGGGGCCACCGGGGAGCTGTTTTTT.